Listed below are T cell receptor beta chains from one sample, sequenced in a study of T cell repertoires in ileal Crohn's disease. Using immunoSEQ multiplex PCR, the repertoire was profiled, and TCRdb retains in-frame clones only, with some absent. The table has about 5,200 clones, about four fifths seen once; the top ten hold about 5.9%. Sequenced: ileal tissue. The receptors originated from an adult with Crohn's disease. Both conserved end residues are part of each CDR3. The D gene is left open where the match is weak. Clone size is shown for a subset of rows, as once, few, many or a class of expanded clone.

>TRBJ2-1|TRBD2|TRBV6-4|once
CASSADSGKGNEQFF
TGTGCCAGCAGTGCTGATAGCGGGAAGGGGAACGAGCAGTTCTTC
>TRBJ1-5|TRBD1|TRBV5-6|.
CASSLYPGGSNQPQHF
TGTGCCAGCAGCTTGTATCCAGGGGGAAGCAATCAGCCCCAGCATTTT
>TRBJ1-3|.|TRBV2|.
CASSDFGGAGNTIYF
TGTGCCAGCAGTGATTTTGGGGGGGCTGGAAACACCATATATTTT
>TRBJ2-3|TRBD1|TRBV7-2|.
CASSFGTVYTDTQYF
TGTGCCAGCAGCTTTGGGACAGTATACACAGATACGCAGTATTTT
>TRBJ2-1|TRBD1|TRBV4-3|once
CASSHSTGQGADEQFF
TGCGCCAGCAGCCACTCAACGGGACAGGGGGCCGATGAGCAGTTCTTC
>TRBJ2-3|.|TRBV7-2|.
CASSLVGSRTDTQYF
TGTGCCAGCAGCTTAGTGGGCTCGCGCACAGATACGCAGTATTTT
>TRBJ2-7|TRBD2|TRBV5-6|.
CASSLAGGPREQYF
TGTGCCAGCAGCTTGGCGGGGGGGCCTCGCGAGCAGTACTTC
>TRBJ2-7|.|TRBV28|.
CASSKDMRGAYEQYF
TGTGCCAGCAGTAAAGATATGCGTGGTGCCTACGAGCAGTACTTC
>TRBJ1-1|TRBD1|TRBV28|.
CASSSNPGTGNTEAFF
TGTGCCAGCAGTTCCAACCCTGGGACAGGGAACACTGAAGCTTTCTTT
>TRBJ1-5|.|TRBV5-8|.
CASSLNSPNQPQHF
TGTGCCAGCAGCTTGAACAGTCCCAATCAGCCCCAGCATTTT
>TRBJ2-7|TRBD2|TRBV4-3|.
CASSPGLAGETYEQYF
TGCGCCAGCAGTCCAGGACTAGCGGGAGAGACCTACGAGCAGTACTTC
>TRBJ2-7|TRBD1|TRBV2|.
CASSEQGETYEQYF
TGTGCCAGCAGTGAACAGGGGGAGACCTACGAGCAGTACTTC
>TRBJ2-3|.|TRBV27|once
CASSPSVYTQYF
TGTGCCAGCAGTCCTAGCGTATATACGCAGTATTTT
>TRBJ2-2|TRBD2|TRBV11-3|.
CASSFSGGRTGELFF
TGTGCCAGCAGCTTTAGCGGGGGCAGGACCGGGGAGCTGTTTTTT
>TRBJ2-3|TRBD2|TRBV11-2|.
CASSLRLAGGLTDTQYF
TGTGCCAGCAGCTTAAGACTAGCGGGGGGACTCACAGATACGCAGTATTTT
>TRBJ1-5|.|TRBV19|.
CASTGHNGNQPQHF
TGTGCCAGTACCGGTCATAACGGCAATCAGCCCCAGCATTTT
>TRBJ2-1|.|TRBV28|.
CASSWGEDGEQFF
TGTGCCAGCAGTTGGGGAGAGGATGGTGAGCAGTTCTTC
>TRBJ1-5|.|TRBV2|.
CAGSFDRNSNQPQHF
TGTGCCGGATCGTTTGACAGGAATAGCAATCAGCCCCAGCATTTT
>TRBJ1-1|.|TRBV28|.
CASSLAQKNTEAFF
TGTGCCAGCAGTTTAGCTCAGAAGAACACTGAAGCTTTCTTT
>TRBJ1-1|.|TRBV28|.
CASSLFRNTEAFF
TGTGCCAGCAGTTTGTTTCGGAACACTGAAGCTTTCTTT
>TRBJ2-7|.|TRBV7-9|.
CASSLTEGEQYF
TGTGCCAGCAGCTTAACTGAGGGCGAGCAGTACTTC
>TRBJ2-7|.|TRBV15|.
CATSRGSLYGRDYEQYF
TGTGCCACCAGCAGGGGATCCCTCTACGGCAGGGACTACGAGCAGTACTTC
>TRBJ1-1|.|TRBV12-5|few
CASGTYTPLMNTEAFF
TGTGCTAGTGGTACATACACACCGCTCATGAACACTGAAGCTTTCTTT
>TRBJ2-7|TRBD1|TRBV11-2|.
CASSHGQDYEQYF
TGTGCCAGCAGCCACGGACAGGACTACGAGCAGTACTTC
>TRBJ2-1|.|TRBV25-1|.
CASKVGGDNEQFF
TGTGCCAGCAAGGTAGGGGGGGACAATGAGCAGTTCTTC
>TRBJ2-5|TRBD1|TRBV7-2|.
CASSQKRTGGRETQYF
TGTGCCAGCAGCCAAAAAAGAACAGGGGGCAGAGAGACCCAGTACTTC
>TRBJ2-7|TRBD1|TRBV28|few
CASRRQGKAYEQYF
TGTGCCAGCAGACGACAGGGAAAAGCCTACGAGCAGTACTTC
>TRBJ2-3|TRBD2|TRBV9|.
CASSEPGLAGVGTQYF
TGTGCCAGCAGCGAGCCTGGACTAGCGGGGGTGGGGACGCAGTATTTT
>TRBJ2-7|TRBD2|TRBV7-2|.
CASSLEPSGGTSSYEQYF
TGTGCCAGCAGCTTAGAGCCTAGCGGGGGGACGAGCTCCTACGAGCAGTACTTC
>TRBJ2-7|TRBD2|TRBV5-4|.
CASSSAGTSGRGYEQYF
TGTGCCAGCAGCTCTGCCGGGACTAGCGGGAGAGGCTACGAGCAGTACTTC
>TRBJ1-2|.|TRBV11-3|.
CASSRRGSTFYGYTF
TGTGCCAGCAGTCGAAGGGGCAGTACATTCTATGGCTACACCTTC
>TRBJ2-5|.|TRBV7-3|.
CASSLTGAARETQYF
TGTGCCAGCAGCTTAACGGGGGCAGCGAGAGAGACCCAGTACTTC
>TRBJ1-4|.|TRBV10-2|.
CASSGGAGRGEKLFF
TGCGCCAGCTCGGGCGGGGCAGGTCGCGGTGAAAAACTGTTTTTT
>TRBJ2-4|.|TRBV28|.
CASSLSPRASNIQYF
TGTGCCAGCAGTTTATCCCCCAGGGCCTCAAACATTCAGTACTTC
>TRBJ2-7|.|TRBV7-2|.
CASSPGQLSYEQYF
TGTGCCAGCAGCCCAGGTCAGCTGAGCTACGAGCAGTACTTC
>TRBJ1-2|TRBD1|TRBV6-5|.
CASRTGVNYGYTF
TGTGCCAGCAGGACAGGGGTAAACTATGGCTACACCTTC
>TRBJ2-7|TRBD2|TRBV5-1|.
CASSLGPSGVEQYF
TGCGCCAGCAGCTTGGGACCTAGCGGGGTGGAGCAGTACTTC
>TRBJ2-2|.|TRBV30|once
CAWSVAINTGELFF
TGTGCCTGGAGTGTAGCCATCAACACCGGGGAGCTGTTTTTT
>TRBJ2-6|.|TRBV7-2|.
CASSPGSLRSGANVLTF
TGTGCCAGCAGCCCAGGATCCTTGCGCTCTGGGGCCAACGTCCTGACTTTC
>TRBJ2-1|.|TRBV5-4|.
CASSLAIDSHKFF
TGTGCCAGCAGCTTGGCGATTGACAGTCATAAGTTCTTC
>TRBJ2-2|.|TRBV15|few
CATSRSPDTGELFF
TGTGCCACCAGCAGATCTCCGGACACCGGGGAGCTGTTTTTT
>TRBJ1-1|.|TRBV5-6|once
CASSLTMSGGTEAFF
TGTGCCAGCAGCTTGACGATGAGCGGGGGCACTGAAGCTTTCTTT